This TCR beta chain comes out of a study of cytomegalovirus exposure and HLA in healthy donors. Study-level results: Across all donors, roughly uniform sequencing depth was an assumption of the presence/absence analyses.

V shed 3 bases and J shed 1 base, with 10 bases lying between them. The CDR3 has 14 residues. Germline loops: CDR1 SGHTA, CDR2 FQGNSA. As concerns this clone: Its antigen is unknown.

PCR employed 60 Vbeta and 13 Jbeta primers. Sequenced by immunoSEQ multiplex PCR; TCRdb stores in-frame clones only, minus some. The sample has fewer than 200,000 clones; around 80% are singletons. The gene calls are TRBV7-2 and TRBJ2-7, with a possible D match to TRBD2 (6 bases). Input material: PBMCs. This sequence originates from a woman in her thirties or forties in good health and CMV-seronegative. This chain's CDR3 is CASSFGTGSYEQYF. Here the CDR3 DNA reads TGTGCCAGCAGCTTCGGGACTGGATCCTACGAGCAGTACTTC.